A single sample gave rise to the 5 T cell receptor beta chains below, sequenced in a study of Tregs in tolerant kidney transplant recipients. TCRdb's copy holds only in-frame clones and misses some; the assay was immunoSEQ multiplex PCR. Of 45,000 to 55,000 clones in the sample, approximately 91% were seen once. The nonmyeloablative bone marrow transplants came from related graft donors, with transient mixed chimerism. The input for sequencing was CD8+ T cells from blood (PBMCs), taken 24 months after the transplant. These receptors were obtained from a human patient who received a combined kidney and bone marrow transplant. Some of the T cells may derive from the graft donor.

The CDR3 spells CASSLVTGDYGYTF. The CDR3 nucleotides read TGTGCCAGCAGCTTAGTGACAGGGGACTATGGCTACACCTTC. The chain recombines TRBV7-8 with TRBJ1-2; the match to TRBD1 covers 8 bases. V gave up 1 base and J gave up 3 bases; unmatched junction bases: 1. Germline V gene lookup returns CDR1 SGHVS and CDR2 FQNEAQ. The CDR3 covers 14 residues.

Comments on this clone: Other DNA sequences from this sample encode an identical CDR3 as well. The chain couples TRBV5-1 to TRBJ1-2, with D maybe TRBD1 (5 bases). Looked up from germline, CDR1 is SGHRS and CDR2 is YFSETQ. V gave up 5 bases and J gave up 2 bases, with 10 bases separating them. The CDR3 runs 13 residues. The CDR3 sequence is CASSFDRNYGYTF. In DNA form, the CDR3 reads TGCGCCAGCAGTTTCGACAGAAACTATGGCTACACCTTC.

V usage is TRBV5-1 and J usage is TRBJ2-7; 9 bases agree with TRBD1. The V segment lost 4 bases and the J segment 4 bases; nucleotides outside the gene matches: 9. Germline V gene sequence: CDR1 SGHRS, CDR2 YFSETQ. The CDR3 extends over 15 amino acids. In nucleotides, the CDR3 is TGCGCCAGCAGCGCCCTCGGGACAGGGCGGTACGAGCAGTACTTC. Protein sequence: CASSALGTGRYEQYF. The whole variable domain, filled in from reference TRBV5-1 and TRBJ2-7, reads KAGVTQTPRYLIKTRGQQVTLSCSPISGHRSVSWYQQTPGQGLQFLFEYFSETQRNKGNFPGRFSGRQFSNSRSEMNVSTLELGDSALYLCASSALGTGRYEQYFGPGTRLTVT.

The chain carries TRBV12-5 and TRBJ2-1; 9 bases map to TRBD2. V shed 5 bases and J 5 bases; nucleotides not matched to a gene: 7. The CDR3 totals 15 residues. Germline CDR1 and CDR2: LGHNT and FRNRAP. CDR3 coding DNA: TGTGCTAGTGGTAGGGGACTAGCTAAAGACAATGAGCAGTTCTTC. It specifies CASGRGLAKDNEQFF.

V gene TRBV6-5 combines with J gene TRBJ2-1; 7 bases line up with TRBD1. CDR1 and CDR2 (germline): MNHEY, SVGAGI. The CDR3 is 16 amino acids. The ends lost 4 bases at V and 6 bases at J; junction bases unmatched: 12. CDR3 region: CASSSPDRAAGNEQFF. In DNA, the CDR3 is TGTGCCAGCAGTTCTCCCGACAGGGCGGCAGGCAATGAGCAGTTCTTC.